Following are 18 T cell receptor beta chains from one sample sequenced in a study of T cell clonality in common variable immunodeficiency. Study-level points and caveats: In common variable immunodeficiency, TCR beta chains reportedly carried fewer deletions and N-nucleotide insertions.

Measured with immunoSEQ multiplex PCR; TCRdb has only the in-frame clones, and not every one. The sample yields more than 20,000 clones, without any singletons. The antigens for these receptors are not known. Sequenced sample: peripheral blood mononuclear cells. These receptors were obtained from a human donor with common variable immunodeficiency.

CDR3 residues: CAWGSGSSYEQYF. Incomplete CDR3 DNA: TGTGCCTGGGGGTCAGGTAGCTCCTACGAG. This chain links TRBV30 with TRBJ2-7, with D unclear. The read terminates 3 residues before the CDR3 end, so the remaining end is supplied by the germline J gene. Trimming left V 5 bases short and J 0 bases short, with 11 bases between. The germline V gene encodes CDR1 GTSNPN and CDR2 SVGIG (reference sequence). There are 13 residues in the CDR3.

Note on this clone: From the germline J gene comes the end of the CDR3, since the read stops 3 residues before it. The chain employs TRBV18 and TRBJ2-3, with TRBD2 identical over 8 bases. The V gene end was trimmed by 1 base and the J gene end by 3 bases; junction bases not matched to a gene: 3. Germline CDR1 and CDR2: KGHSH and LQKENI. This CDR3 spans 15 amino acids. The CDR3 spells CASSPLASGTDTQYF. Partial CDR3 DNA: TGTGCCAGCTCACCACTAGCTAGCGGGACAGATACG.

This clone is deemed medium-sized. With the read ending 3 residues before the CDR3 end, the germline J gene is used to fill in that end. The rearrangement links TRBV7-8 to TRBJ2-7; 8 nucleotides agree with TRBD2. The germline V gene has CDR1 SGHVS and CDR2 FQNEAQ. CDR3 length: 15 amino acids. The V and J ends lost 2 bases and 0 bases, in that order; junction bases with no gene match: 3. CDR3 DNA (partial): TGTGCCAGCAGCTTAAGGAGCGGGAGCTCCTACGAG. Its translation is CASSLRSGSSYE. The full-length CDR3 reads as CASSLRSGSSYEQYF.

This clone occurred many times. The CDR3 end is not reached by the read, which stops 3 residues before it; the germline J gene fills it in. The chain recombines TRBV7-9 with TRBJ2-1; 7 nucleotides match TRBD1. J was trimmed by 9 bases and V by 4 bases; bases with no gene match: 9. Germline loops: CDR1 SEHNR, CDR2 FQNEAQ (reference sequence). There are 14 residues in the CDR3. The part of the CDR3 DNA that was read is TGTGCCAGCAGCTCCCCTACAGGGGCGGTTGAG. It specifies CASSSPTGAVE. Given in full, the CDR3 is CASSSPTGAVEQFF.

This clone was counted between two and nine times. Coverage ceases 3 residues before the CDR3 finishes, and the germline J gene fills in the end. The rearrangement links TRBV2 to TRBJ2-3, with 8 bases lining up with TRBD2. In germline, CDR1 is SNHLY, CDR2 FYNNEI. The CDR3 spans 13 residues. With 10 bases clipped from V and 5 bases from J, the junction kept 8 bases outside the gene matches. The DNA read from the CDR3 is TGTGCCAACCAACTAGCGGAGAGAGATACG. Amino acids: CANQLAERDT. The whole CDR3 sequence reads CANQLAERDTQYF.

To note about this clone: The sequenced fragment ends 3 residues before the CDR3 boundary, so the rest is inferred from the germline J gene. V usage is TRBV11-3 and J usage is TRBJ2-1; D is perhaps TRBD2 (7 bases). From germline, CDR1 is SGHNT and CDR2 YENEEA. The V gene lost 3 bases and the J gene lost 9 bases, with 18 bases spanning the gap. This CDR3 is built from 15 residues. CDR3 bases read: TGTGCCAGCAGCTTTAGGGGGGGGCTAGCAGTTGAG. Encoded protein: CASSFRGGLAVE. The full CDR3 sequence reads CASSFRGGLAVEQFF.

This clone was picked up a small number of times. Read sequence stops 3 residues before the CDR3 end, and the germline J gene provides the missing end. The V and J genes are TRBV2 and TRBJ2-7, with 7 bases matching TRBD1. This CDR3 has 14 amino acids. Looked up from germline, CDR1 is SNHLY and CDR2 is FYNNEI. V shed 7 bases, J shed 3 bases, and the junction held 9 bases outside the gene matches. CDR3 DNA (partial): TGTGCCAGCAAGGGGACAGAGCTAGTCTACGAG. Its protein product is CASKGTELVYE. The whole CDR3 protein is CASKGTELVYEQYF.

This clone was detected ten times or more. From the germline J gene comes the end of the CDR3, since the read stops 3 residues before it. The genes are TRBV5-1 and TRBJ2-7; 9 bases match TRBD1. The length of the CDR3 is 15 residues. Germline-derived CDR1 and CDR2 are SGHRS and YFSETQ. Germline trimming cut 4 bases from V and 3 bases from J; bases unmatched to any gene: 8. CDR3 bases read: TGCGCCAGCAGCCTGACGTGGGACAGGGTCTACGAG. It codes for CASSLTWDRVYE. The full-length CDR3 reads as CASSLTWDRVYEQYF.

This clone was observed many times. The sequenced fragment ends 3 residues before the CDR3 boundary, so the rest is inferred from the germline J gene. This sequence joins TRBV28 and TRBJ2-5, with TRBD1 matching 7 bases. The CDR3 has 15 amino acids. Germline CDR1 is MDHEN and CDR2 is SYDVKM. V dropped 6 bases and J dropped 5; count of bases not matched to a gene: 12. The sequenced part of the CDR3 DNA is TGTGCCAGCAGGTTCCCAGGGGGATCGTTCGAGACC. Translating gives CASRFPGGSFET. The complete CDR3 sequence is CASRFPGGSFETQYF. Complete variable domain (other parts from reference TRBV28 and TRBJ2-5): DVKVTQSSRYLVKRTGEKVFLECVQDMDHENMFWYRQDPGLGLRLIYFSYDVKMKEKGDIPEGYSVSREKKERFSLILESASTNQTSMYLCASRFPGGSFETQYFGPGTRLLVL.

This clone has just a few counts. The read stops 3 residues short of the end of the CDR3; the missing end is completed from the germline J gene. The chain carries TRBV7-8 and TRBJ1-1, with D tentatively TRBD1 (5 bases). Germline V gene lookup returns CDR1 SGHVS and CDR2 FQNEAQ. This CDR3 contains 14 residues. Trimming took off 2 bases at V and 2 bases at J, with 9 bases between the two ends. CDR3 residues: CASSLLQANTEAFF. The covered CDR3 bases are TGTGCCAGCAGCTTATTACAGGCAAACACTGAA.

This clone was counted at least ten times. Read sequence stops 3 residues before the CDR3 end, and the germline J gene provides the missing end. The V call is TRBV2, the J call TRBJ2-1; 11 positions agree with TRBD2. The CDR3 covers 14 residues. Unmatched junction bases numbered 4, after V lost 7 bases and J lost 5 bases. The germline CDR1 and CDR2 sequences are SNHLY and FYNNEI. The CDR3 sequence: CASKGLAGNNEQFF. The sequenced CDR3 bases are TGTGCCAGCAAAGGACTAGCGGGTAACAATGAG.

Details on this clone: The CDR3 end lies 3 residues beyond the end of the read and is filled in from the germline J gene. V is TRBV30 and J is TRBJ2-7; 10 bases agree with TRBD1. V lost 5 bases to trimming and J lost 6 bases; unmatched junction nucleotides: 10. Germline-derived CDR1 and CDR2 are GTSNPN and SVGIG (reference sequence). This CDR3 is built from 14 residues. The CDR3 sequence is CAWGRGQGRSEQYF. Incomplete CDR3 DNA: TGTGCCTGGGGGAGGGGACAGGGGAGAAGCGAG. Using reference TRBV30 and TRBJ2-7 for the parts outside the CDR3, the full variable domain is SQTIHQWPATLVQPVGSPLSLECTVEGTSNPNLYWYRQAAGRGLQLLFYSVGIGQISSEVPQNLSASRPQDRQFILSSKKLLLSDSGFYLCAWGRGQGRSEQYFGPGTRLTVT.

This clone was seen at least ten times. Sequencing ends 3 residues short of the CDR3 end; the germline J gene provides the rest. The chain combines TRBV5-1 with TRBJ2-3; weak D call: TRBD1 (6 bases). Trimming took off 4 bases at V and 1 base at J, with 10 bases between the two ends. Looked up from germline, CDR1 is SGHRS and CDR2 is YFSETQ. The CDR3 loop spans 14 amino acids. CDR3 DNA, as far as it was read: TGCGCCAGCAGCACACGACAGGGCACAGATACG. This encodes CASSTRQGTDT. The full CDR3 is CASSTRQGTDTQYF.

This clone was seen many times. Coverage ceases 3 residues before the CDR3 finishes, and the germline J gene fills in the end. The genes are TRBV29-1 and TRBJ1-2, with TRBD1 matching 8 bases. The germline V gene encodes CDR1 SQVTM and CDR2 ANQGSEA. V dropped 7 bases and J dropped 6; count of bases not matched to a gene: 7. This CDR3 comprises 12 residues. The CDR3 here is CSARTGNDGYTF. The CDR3 bases that were read are TGCAGCGCCCGGACAGGGAATGATGGC.

In its sample, this clone was seen a few times. The CDR3 goes on 3 residues after the read ends, and that part is filled in from the germline J gene. J is TRBJ2-1 and V is TRBV7-9; TRBD1 matches 7 bases. The length of the CDR3 is 15 residues. Germline V lookup: CDR1 SEHNR, CDR2 FQNEAQ (reference sequence). Trimming at V came to 3 bases and at J to 4 bases, leaving 6 bases not matched to a gene. CDR3 DNA (partial): TGTGCCAGCAGCTTCTCAGGGGGATCATACAATGAG. Translating gives CASSFSGGSYNE. The CDR3 in its entirety is CASSFSGGSYNEQFF.

The table lists this clone with a few counts. The CDR3 end falls 3 residues outside the read, so it is completed with the germline J gene. V is TRBV20-1 and J is TRBJ2-5; D perhaps matches TRBD2 (5 bases). Looked up from germline, CDR1 is DFQATT and CDR2 is SNEGSKA (reference sequence). V lost 8 bases, J lost 3 bases, and 16 bases lay in between. This CDR3 has 13 amino acids. The CDR3 DNA, read in part, is TGCAGTTTACGGGATCGGGGTAAAGAGACC. This translates into CSLRDRGKET. The CDR3 as a whole reads CSLRDRGKETQYF.

This clone was counted ten times or more. Coverage ceases 3 residues before the CDR3 finishes, and the germline J gene fills in the end. The chain carries TRBV20-1 and TRBJ1-1, with D tentatively TRBD1 (6 bases). This CDR3 is 15 amino acids long. The germline gives CDR1 DFQATT, CDR2 SNEGSKA (reference sequence). CDR3 bases read: TGCAGTGCTTTGAAACACGGGACTAGCGGGGGCCGT. Protein: CSALKHGTSGGR. The complete CDR3 sequence is CSALKHGTSGGRAFF.

About this clone: The read stops 3 residues short of the end of the CDR3; the missing end is completed from the germline J gene. This chain links TRBV20-1 with TRBJ2-1, with 13 bases lining up with TRBD2. The length of the CDR3 is 18 residues. The junction had 8 bases not matched to a gene; V was cut back by 1 base and J by 2 bases. CDR1 is DFQATT, CDR2 SNEGSKA, per germline (reference sequence). The DNA read from the CDR3 is TGCAGTGCTAGAGTGACTAGCGGGAGGAAAGTTACCTACAATGAG. It is translated as CSARVTSGRKVTYNE. In full, the CDR3 reads CSARVTSGRKVTYNEQFF.